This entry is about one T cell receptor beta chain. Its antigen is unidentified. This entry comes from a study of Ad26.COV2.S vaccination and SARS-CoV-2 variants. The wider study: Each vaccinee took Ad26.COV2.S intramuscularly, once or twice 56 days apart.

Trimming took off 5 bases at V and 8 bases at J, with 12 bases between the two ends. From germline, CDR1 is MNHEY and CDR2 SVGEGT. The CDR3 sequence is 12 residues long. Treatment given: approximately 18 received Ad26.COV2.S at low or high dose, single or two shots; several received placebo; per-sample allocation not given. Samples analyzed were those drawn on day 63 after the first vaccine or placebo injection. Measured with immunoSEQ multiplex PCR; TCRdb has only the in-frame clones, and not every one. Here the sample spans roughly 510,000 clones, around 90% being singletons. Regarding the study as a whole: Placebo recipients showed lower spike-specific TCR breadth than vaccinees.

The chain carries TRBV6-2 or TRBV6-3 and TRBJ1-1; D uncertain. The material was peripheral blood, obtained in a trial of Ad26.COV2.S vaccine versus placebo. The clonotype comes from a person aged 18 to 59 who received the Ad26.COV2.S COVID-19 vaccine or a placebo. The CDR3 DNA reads TGTGCCAGCAGTCGCGGACGGCCCGAAGCTTTCTTT. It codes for CASSRGRPEAFF.